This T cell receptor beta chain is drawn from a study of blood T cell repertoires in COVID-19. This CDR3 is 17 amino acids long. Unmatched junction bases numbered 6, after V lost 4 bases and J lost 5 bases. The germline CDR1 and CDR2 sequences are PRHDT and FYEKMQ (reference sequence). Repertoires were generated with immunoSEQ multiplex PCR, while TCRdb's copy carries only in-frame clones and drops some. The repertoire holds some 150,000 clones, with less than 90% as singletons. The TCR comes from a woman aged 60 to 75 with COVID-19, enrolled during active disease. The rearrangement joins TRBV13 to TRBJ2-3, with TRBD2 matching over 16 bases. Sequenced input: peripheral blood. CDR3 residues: CASSSGLAGGPRDTQYF. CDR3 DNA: TGTGCCAGCAGCTCGGGACTAGCGGGAGGGCCCAGAGATACGCAGTATTTT.